A single sample gave rise to the 8 T cell receptor beta chains below, sequenced in a study of vaccination and CD4 T cells after COVID-19. These receptors lack a known antigen. The treatment: approximately 11-day PBMC culture with coronavirus spike peptide pools or control peptides (ViraFEST assay). Cultured CD4+ T-cell DNA underwent Oncomine TCR Beta short-read sequencing. TCRdb recomputed calls from the PCR reads with MiXCR, one row per CDR3 protein. The sample has fewer than 20,000 distinct CDR3 sequences, over 30% seen once. Source material: CD4+ T cells from blood, cultured in vitro. The origin of the receptors is a human donor who had recovered from COVID-19.

V gene TRBV2 combines with J gene TRBJ1-5; D remains unclear. The CDR3 covers 15 residues. Trimming stripped 4 bases from V and 3 bases from J, with 13 bases between. Germline CDR1 is SNHLY and CDR2 is FYNNEI. The CDR3 bases are TGTGCCAGCAGTGGGGGAGTTTGGGACAATCAGCCCCAGCATTTT. Protein product: CASSGGVWDNQPQHF.

This clonotype was counted a few times. CDR3 amino acids: CASNRAGVSQPQHF. Here the CDR3 DNA reads TGTGCCAGCAATCGGGCAGGGGTTAGCCAGCCCCAGCATTTT. The chain links TRBV28 to TRBJ1-5; possibly TRBD1 for D (6 bases). Germline V gene sequence: CDR1 MDHEN, CDR2 SYDVKM. With 7 bases removed from V and 7 bases from J, the gap between germline ends came to 17 bases. CDR3 size: 14 residues.

This clonotype was seen a single time. The chain links TRBV7-8 to TRBJ2-1; 13 bases map to TRBD2. The CDR3 has 17 amino acids. Germline lookup yields CDR1 SGHVS and CDR2 FQNEAQ. Trimming cost V 5 bases and J 4 bases; bases outside gene matches: 8. The CDR3 DNA is TGTGCCAGCAGCCCCCGACTAGCGGGAGGACAATACAATGAGCAGTTCTTC. This gives the protein CASSPRLAGGQYNEQFF. Combining the CDR3 with reference TRBV7-8 and TRBJ2-1 gives the whole variable domain GAGVSQSPRYKVAKRGQDVALRCDPISGHVSLFWYQQALGQGPEFLTYFQNEAQLDKSGLPSDRFFAERPEGSVSTLKIQRTQQEDSAVYLCASSPRLAGGQYNEQFFGPGTRLTVL.

The chain employs TRBV7-2 and TRBJ2-7, with 11 bases fitting TRBD2. CDR3 size: 15 residues. The V gene end was trimmed by 5 bases and the J gene end by 3 bases; junction bases not matched to a gene: 6. Germline V lookup: CDR1 SGHTA, CDR2 FQGNSA. In DNA form, the CDR3 reads TGTGCCAGCAGCCGAACTAGCGGGAGTTTCTACGAGCAGTACTTC. This codes for CASSRTSGSFYEQYF.

The chain employs TRBV25-1 and TRBJ1-6; no firm D call. The germline gives CDR1 MGHDK, CDR2 SYGVNS. The CDR3 has 13 residues. Trimming took off 4 bases at V and 4 bases at J, with 5 bases between the two ends. The CDR3: CASSAAYNSPLHF. The CDR3 coding sequence is TGTGCCAGCAGTGCGGCATATAATTCACCCCTCCACTTT.

This chain joins TRBV5-1 and TRBJ2-3; no clear D gene. This CDR3 contains 12 residues. Trimming removed 1 base at V and 3 bases at J, with 3 bases between. Germline CDR1 SGHRS, CDR2 YFSETQ. CDR3 sequence: CASSLNTDTQYF. Written as DNA, the CDR3 is TGCGCCAGCAGCTTGAATACAGATACGCAGTATTTT.

V usage is TRBV14 and J usage is TRBJ1-3; possibly TRBD1 for D (5 bases). Germline CDR1 reads SGHDN; CDR2 reads FVKESK. The CDR3 covers 14 residues. V was cut by 4 bases and J by 7 bases, with 14 bases left in between. The CDR3 bases are TGTGCCAGCAGCCCCACGATGGGGGGGAACACCATATATTTT. This encodes CASSPTMGGNTIYF. The variable domain in full, completed from reference TRBV14 and TRBJ1-3, reads EAGVTQFPSHSVIEKGQTVTLRCDPISGHDNLYWYRRVMGKEIKFLLHFVKESKQDESGMPNNRFLAERTGGTYSTLKVQPAELEDSGVYFCASSPTMGGNTIYFGEGSWLTVV.

This clonotype was counted a few times. The rearrangement joins TRBV12-3 or TRBV12-4 to TRBJ2-5, with 9 bases fitting TRBD2. This CDR3 is 16 amino acids long. With 3 bases clipped from V and 2 bases from J, the junction kept 7 bases outside the gene matches. The CDR3 region has the DNA TGTGCCAGCAGTTTGGGGCAGGCGGGAGGGCAAGAGACCCAGTACTTC. Its translation: CASSLGQAGGQETQYF.